This T cell receptor (beta chain) appears in the sequencing data of a study of T cells in Graves' hyperthyroidism and ophthalmopathy. Study-level results: Researchers report that a 13 V-J model separated ophthalmopathy from stable hyperthyroidism.

As regards this clonotype: Its antigen is unknown. As the CDR3 is not closed by the conserved phenylalanine or tryptophan, this likely results from a read error. The DNA is left out, because the CDR3 cannot be placed on it with certainty; the CDR3 is given as TCRdb lists it.

RNA transcripts gave rise to amplified TCR beta CDR3 regions. Carried out on the TCR CDR3, a first-round RT-PCR used the HTBI primer set. TCRdb used MiXCR to reprocess the multiplex PCR reads, holding one entry per CDR3 protein. Of approximately 870,000 distinct CDR3 sequences listed, around 38% are singletons. The origin of this receptor is a man aged 18 to 30 with Graves' hyperthyroidism. The sequenced sample consisted of blood.

CDR3 residues: CATAPTSANT. The chain combines TRBV10-3 with TRBJ2-7; TRBD2, as called in the table, went unchecked against the DNA. The germline gives CDR1 ENHRY, CDR2 SYGVKD. With termini counted, the CDR3 has 10 amino acids.